This TCR beta chain appears in the sequencing data of a study of glioma-infiltrating T cells after dendritic cell vaccination. On the study more broadly: Patients received autologous tumor lysate-pulsed dendritic cell vaccination between about 2003 and 2013.

With 1 base clipped from V and 6 bases from J, the junction kept 8 bases outside the gene matches. CDR1 SGHVS and CDR2 FNYEAQ come from the germline V gene. This CDR3 is built from 16 residues. The PCR used 60 V beta and 13 J beta primers. The method was immunoSEQ multiplex PCR; TCRdb's version includes in-frame clones alone and lacks a portion of them. Of 85,000 to 100,000 clones listed, approximately 84% are singletons. Time point here: after dendritic cell vaccination, including at tumor progression/relapse. The clonotype comes from a human donor with glioblastoma. This chain links TRBV7-6 with TRBJ2-2; 7 nucleotides match TRBD1. Material: blood, obtained after dendritic cell vaccination. CDR3 sequence reads: CASSLGQGYSPGELFF. DNA for the CDR3: TGTGCCAGCAGCTTAGGACAGGGCTATAGTCCCGGGGAGCTGTTTTTT.